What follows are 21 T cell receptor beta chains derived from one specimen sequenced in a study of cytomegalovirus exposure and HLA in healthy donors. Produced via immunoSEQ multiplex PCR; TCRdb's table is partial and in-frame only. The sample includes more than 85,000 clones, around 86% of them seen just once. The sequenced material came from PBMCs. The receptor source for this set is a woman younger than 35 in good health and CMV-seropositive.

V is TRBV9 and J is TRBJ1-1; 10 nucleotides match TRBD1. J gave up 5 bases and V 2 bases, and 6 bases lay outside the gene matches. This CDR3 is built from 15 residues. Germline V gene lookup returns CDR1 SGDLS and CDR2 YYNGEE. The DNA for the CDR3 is TGTGCCAGCAGCGTTGGCGACAGGGGGCCAACTGAAGCTTTCTTT. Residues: CASSVGDRGPTEAFF.

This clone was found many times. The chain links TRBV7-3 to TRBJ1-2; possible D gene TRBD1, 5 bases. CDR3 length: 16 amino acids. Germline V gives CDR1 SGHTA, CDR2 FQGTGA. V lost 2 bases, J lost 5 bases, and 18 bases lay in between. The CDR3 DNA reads TGTGCCAGCAGCTTAGGCCCGGACATCCAATCATATGGCTACACCTTC. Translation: CASSLGPDIQSYGYTF.

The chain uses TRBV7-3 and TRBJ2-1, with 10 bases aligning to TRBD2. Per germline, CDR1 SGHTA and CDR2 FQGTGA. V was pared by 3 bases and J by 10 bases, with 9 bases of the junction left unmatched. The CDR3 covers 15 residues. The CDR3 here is CASSFRGVAGGEQFF. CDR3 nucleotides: TGTGCCAGCAGCTTCCGAGGAGTAGCGGGGGGCGAGCAGTTCTTC. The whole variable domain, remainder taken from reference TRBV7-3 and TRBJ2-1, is GAGVSQTPSNKVTEKGKYVELRCDPISGHTALYWYRQSLGQGPEFLIYFQGTGAADDSGLPNDRFFAVRPEGSVSTLKIQRTERGDSAVYLCASSFRGVAGGEQFFGPGTRLTVL.

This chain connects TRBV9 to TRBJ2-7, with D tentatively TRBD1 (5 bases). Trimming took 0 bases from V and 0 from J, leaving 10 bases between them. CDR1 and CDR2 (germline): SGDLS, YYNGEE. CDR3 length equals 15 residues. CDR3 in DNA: TGTGCCAGCAGCGTAGGGGGCGCAAGCTCCTACGAGCAGTACTTC. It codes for CASSVGGASSYEQYF.

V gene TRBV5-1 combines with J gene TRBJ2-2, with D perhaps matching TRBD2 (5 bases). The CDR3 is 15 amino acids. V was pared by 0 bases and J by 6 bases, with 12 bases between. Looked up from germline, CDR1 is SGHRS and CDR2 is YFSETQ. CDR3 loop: CASSLATGRAGELFF. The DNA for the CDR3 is TGCGCCAGCAGCTTGGCCACCGGGCGGGCCGGGGAGCTGTTTTTT.

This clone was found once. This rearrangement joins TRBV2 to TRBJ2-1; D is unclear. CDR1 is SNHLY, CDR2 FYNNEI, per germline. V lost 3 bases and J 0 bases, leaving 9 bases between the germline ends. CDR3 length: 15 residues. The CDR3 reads CASSDFSSSYNEQFF. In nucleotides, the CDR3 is TGTGCCAGCAGTGACTTTTCGAGCTCCTACAATGAGCAGTTCTTC.

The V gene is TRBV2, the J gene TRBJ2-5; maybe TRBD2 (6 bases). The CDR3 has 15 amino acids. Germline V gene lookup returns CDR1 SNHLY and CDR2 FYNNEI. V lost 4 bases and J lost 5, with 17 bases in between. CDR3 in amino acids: CASSVSGFRAETQYF. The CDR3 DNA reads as TGTGCCAGCAGTGTTAGCGGATTCAGGGCGGAGACCCAGTACTTC. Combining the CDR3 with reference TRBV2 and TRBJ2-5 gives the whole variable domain EPEVTQTPSHQVTQMGQEVILRCVPISNHLYFYWYRQILGQKVEFLVSFYNNEISEKSEIFDDQFSVERPDGSNFTLKIRSTKLEDSAMYFCASSVSGFRAETQYFGPGTRLLVL.

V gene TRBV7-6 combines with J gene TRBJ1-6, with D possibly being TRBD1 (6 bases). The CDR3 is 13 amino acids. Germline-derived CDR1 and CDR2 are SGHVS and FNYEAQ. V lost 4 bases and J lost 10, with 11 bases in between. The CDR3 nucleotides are TGTGCCAGCAGCTCCGACAGGTACTCACCCCTCCACTTT. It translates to CASSSDRYSPLHF.

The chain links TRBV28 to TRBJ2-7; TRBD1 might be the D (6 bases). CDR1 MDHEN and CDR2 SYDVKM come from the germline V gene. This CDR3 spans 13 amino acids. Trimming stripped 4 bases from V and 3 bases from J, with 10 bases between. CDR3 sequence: CASSSDRFYEQYF. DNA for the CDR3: TGTGCCAGCAGTTCGGACAGATTCTACGAGCAGTACTTC.

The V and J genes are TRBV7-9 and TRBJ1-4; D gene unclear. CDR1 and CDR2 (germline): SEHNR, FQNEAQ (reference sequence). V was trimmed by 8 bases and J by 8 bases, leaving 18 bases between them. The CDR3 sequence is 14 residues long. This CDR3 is CASSSGLRDEKLFF. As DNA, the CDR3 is TGTGCCAGCTCATCGGGTCTCCGCGACGAAAAACTGTTTTTT.

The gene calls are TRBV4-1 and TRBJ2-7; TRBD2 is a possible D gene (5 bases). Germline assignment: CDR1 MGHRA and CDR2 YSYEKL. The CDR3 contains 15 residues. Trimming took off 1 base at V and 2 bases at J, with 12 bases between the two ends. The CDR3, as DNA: TGCGCCAGCAGCCAAGTACGGGAATACCCCTACGAGCAGTACTTC. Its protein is CASSQVREYPYEQYF.

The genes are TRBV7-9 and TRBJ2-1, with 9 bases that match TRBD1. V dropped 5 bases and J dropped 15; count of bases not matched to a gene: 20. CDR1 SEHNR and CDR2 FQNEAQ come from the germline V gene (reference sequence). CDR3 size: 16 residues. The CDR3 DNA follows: TGTGCCAGCAGCCCAAACGCCGGGACAGGGTATCGTATAGGGTTCTTC. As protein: CASSPNAGTGYRIGFF.

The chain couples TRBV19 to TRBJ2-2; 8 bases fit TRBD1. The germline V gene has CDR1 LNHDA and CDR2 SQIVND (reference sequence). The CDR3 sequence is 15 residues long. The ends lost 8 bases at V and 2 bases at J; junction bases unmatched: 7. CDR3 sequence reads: CASVRGLTNTGELFF. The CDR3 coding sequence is TGTGCCAGTGTCAGGGGGCTTACCAACACCGGGGAGCTGTTTTTT.

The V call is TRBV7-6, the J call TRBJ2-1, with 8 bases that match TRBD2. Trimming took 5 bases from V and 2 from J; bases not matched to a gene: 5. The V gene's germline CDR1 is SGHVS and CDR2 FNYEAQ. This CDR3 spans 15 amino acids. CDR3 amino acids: CASSQPGLAYNEQFF. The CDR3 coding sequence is TGTGCCAGCAGCCAACCGGGACTAGCCTACAATGAGCAGTTCTTC.

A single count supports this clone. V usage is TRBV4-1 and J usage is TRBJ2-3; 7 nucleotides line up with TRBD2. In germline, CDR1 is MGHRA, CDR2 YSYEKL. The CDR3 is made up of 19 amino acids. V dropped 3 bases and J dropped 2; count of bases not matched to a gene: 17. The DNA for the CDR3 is TGCGCCAGCAGCCAGGGTTTCCCTAAAACGGGAGGCCTCACAGATACGCAGTATTTT. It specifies CASSQGFPKTGGLTDTQYF.

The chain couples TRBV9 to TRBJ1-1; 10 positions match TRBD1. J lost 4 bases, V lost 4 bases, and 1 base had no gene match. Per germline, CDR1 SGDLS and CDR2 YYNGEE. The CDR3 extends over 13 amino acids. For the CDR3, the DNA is TGTGCCAGCAGCCGGACAGGGGGCACTGAAGCTTTCTTT. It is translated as CASSRTGGTEAFF.

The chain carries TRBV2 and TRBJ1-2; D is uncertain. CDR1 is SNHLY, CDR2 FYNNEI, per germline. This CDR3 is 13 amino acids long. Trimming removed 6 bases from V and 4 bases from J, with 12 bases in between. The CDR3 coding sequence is TGTGCCAGCAGGATAGACATAGTCTATGGCTACACCTTC. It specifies CASRIDIVYGYTF.

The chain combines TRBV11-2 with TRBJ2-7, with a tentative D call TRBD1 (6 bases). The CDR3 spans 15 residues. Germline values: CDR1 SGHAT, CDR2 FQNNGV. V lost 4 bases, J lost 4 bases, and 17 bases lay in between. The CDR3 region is CASSYRDTRGYEQYF. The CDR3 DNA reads TGTGCCAGCAGCTACCGGGACACGAGGGGGTACGAGCAGTACTTC. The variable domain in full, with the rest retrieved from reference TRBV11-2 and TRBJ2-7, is EAGVAQSPRYKIIEKRQSVAFWCNPISGHATLYWYQQILGQGPKLLIQFQNNGVVDDSQLPKDRFSAERLKGVDSTLKIQPAKLEDSAVYLCASSYRDTRGYEQYFGPGTRLTVT.

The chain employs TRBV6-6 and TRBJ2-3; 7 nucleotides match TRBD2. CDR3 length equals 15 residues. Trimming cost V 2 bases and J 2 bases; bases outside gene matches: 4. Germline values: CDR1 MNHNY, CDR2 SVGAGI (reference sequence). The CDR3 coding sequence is TGTGCCAGCAGTTACGGAACTAGCGACACAGATACGCAGTATTTT. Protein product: CASSYGTSDTDTQYF.

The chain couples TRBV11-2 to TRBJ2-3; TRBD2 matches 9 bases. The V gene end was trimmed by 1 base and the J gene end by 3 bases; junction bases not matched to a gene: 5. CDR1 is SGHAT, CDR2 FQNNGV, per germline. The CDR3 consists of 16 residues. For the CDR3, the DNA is TGTGCCAGCAGCTTAGTGGCGGGGGGGGTTACAGATACGCAGTATTTT. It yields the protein CASSLVAGGVTDTQYF.

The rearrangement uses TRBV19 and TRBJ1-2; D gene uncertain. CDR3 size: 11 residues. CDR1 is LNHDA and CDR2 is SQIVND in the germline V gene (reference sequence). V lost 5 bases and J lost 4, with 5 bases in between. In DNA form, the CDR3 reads TGTGCCAGTAGTGTCAGCTATGGCTACACCTTC. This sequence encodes CASSVSYGYTF.